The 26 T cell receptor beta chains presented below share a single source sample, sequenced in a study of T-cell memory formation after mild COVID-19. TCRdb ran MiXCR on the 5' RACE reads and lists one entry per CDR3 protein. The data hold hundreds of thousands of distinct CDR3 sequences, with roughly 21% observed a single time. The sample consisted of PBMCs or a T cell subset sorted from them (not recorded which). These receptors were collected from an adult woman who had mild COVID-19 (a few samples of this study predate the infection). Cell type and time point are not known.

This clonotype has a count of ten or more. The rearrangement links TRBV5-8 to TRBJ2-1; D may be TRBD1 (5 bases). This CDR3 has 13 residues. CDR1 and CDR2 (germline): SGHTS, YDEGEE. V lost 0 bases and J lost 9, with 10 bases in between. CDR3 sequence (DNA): TGTGCCAGCAGCTTGGCAGGGTACGGTGAGCAGTTCTTC. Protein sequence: CASSLAGYGEQFF.

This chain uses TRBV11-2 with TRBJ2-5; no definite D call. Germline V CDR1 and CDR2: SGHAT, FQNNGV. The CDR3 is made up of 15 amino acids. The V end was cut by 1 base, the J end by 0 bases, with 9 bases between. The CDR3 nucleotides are TGTGCCAGCAGCTTAGTGGGAACCAACCAAGAGACCCAGTACTTC. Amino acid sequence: CASSLVGTNQETQYF.

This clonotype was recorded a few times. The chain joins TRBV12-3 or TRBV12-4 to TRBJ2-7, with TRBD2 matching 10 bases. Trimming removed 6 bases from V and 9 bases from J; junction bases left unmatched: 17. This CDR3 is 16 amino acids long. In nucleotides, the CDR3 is TGTGCCAGCAGCCCCTATAGCGCTAGCGGGAGTACAGTGCAGTACTTC. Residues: CASSPYSASGSTVQYF.

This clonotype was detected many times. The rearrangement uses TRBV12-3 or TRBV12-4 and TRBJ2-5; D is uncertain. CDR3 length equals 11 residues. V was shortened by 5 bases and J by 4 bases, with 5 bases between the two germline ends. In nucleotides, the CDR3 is TGTGCCAGCAGTCGACGAGAGACCCAGTACTTC. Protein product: CASSRRETQYF.

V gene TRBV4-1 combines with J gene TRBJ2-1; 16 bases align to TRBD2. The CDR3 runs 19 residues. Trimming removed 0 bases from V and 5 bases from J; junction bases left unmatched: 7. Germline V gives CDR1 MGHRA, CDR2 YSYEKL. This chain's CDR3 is CASSQDEHGTSGGDNEQFF. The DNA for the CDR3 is TGCGCCAGCAGCCAAGATGAGCACGGGACTAGCGGGGGGGACAATGAGCAGTTCTTC.

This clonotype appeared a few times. The CDR3, as DNA: TGCAGCGTTGATGGGACAGGGGTTGATGGCTACACCTTC. It codes for CSVDGTGVDGYTF. The chain combines TRBV29-1 with TRBJ1-2; 10 positions agree with TRBD1. V lost 3 bases and J lost 6; bases outside the gene matches: 4. This CDR3 has 13 residues. From germline, CDR1 is SQVTM and CDR2 ANQGSEA.

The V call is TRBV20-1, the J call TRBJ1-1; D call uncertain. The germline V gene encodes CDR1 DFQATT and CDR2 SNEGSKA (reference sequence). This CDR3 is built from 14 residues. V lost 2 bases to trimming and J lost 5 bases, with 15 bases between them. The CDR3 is CSARSGRGGTEAFF. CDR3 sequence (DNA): TGCAGTGCTAGATCCGGCCGGGGTGGTACTGAAGCTTTCTTT.

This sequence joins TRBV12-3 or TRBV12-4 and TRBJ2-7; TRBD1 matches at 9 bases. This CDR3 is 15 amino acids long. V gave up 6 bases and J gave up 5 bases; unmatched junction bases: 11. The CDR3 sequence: CASSQTGGATDEQYF. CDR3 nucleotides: TGTGCCAGCAGCCAGACAGGGGGGGCAACGGACGAGCAGTACTTC.

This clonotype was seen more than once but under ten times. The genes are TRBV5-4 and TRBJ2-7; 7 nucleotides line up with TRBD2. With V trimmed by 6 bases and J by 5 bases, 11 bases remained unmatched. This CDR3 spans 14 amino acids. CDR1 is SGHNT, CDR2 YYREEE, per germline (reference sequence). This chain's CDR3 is CASNPGREPDEQYF. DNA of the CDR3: TGTGCCAGCAACCCGGGGCGGGAGCCGGACGAGCAGTACTTC.

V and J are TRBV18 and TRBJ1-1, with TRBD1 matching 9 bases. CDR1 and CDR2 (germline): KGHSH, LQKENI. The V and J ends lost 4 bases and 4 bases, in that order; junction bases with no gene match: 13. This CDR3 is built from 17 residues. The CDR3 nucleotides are TGTGCCAGCTCACGGACCGGGACAGGGAGGTCAGTCACTGAAGCTTTCTTT. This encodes CASSRTGTGRSVTEAFF.

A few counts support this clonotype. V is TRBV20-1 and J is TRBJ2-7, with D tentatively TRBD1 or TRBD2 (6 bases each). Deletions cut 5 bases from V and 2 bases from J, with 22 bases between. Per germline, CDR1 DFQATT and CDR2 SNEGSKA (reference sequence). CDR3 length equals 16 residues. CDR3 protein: CSARAGQGRIPYEQYF. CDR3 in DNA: TGCAGTGCTCGGGCGGGGCAGGGGAGAATCCCCTACGAGCAGTACTTC.

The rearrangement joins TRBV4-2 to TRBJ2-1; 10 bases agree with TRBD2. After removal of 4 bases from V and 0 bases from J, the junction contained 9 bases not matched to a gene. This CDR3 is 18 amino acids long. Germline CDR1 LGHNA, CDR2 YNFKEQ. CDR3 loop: CASSLRAGGDTSYNEQFF. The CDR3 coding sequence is TGTGCCAGCAGCCTCCGAGCGGGAGGGGACACCTCCTACAATGAGCAGTTCTTC.

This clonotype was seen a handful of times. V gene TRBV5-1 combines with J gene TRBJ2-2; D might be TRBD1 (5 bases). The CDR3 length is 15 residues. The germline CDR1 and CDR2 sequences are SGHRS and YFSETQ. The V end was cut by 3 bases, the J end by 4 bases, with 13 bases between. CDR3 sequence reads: CASSSEWGRTGELFF. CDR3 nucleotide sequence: TGCGCCAGCAGCTCGGAGTGGGGCCGCACCGGGGAGCTGTTTTTT.

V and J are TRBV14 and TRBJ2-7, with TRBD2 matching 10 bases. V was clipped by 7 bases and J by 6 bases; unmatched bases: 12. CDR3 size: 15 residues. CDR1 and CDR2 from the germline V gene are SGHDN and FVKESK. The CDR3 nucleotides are TGTGCCAGCACCTCCTCGCCGGCTAGCGGGAGCGAGCAGTACTTC. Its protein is CASTSSPASGSEQYF.

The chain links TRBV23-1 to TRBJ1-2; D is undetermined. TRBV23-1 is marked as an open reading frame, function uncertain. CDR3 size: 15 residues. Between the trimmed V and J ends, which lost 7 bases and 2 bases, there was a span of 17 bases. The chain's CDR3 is CASTSLPAGNYGYTF. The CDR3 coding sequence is TGCGCCAGCACTTCACTTCCGGCGGGGAACTATGGCTACACCTTC.

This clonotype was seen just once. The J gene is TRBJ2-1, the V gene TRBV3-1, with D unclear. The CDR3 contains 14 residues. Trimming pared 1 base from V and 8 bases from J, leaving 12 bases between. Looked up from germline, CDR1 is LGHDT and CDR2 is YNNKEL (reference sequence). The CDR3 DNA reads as TGTGCCAGCAGCCAAGGTAGCCGGGTGGATGAGCAGTTCTTC. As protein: CASSQGSRVDEQFF.

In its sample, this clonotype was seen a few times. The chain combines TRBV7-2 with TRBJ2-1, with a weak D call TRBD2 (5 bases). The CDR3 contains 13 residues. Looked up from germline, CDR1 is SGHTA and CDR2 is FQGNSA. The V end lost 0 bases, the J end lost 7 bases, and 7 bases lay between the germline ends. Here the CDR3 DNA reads TGTGCCAGCAGCTTAGCGCGACTAAATGAGCAGTTCTTC. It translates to CASSLARLNEQFF.

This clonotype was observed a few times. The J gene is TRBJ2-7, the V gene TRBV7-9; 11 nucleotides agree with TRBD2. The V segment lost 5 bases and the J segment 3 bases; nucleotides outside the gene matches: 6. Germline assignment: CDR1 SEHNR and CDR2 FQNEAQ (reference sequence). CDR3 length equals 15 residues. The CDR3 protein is CASSPGTSGGYEQYF. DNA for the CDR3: TGTGCCAGCAGCCCCGGGACTAGCGGAGGCTACGAGCAGTACTTC.

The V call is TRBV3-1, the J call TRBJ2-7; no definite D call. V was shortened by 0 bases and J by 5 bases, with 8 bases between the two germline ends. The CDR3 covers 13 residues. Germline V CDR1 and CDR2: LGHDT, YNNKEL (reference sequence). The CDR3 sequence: CASSQDIGHEQYF. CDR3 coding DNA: TGTGCCAGCAGCCAAGATATCGGACACGAGCAGTACTTC.

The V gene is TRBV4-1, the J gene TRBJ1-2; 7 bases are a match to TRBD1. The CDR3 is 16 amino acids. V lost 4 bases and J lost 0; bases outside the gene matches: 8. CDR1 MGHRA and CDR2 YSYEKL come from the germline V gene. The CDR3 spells CASSLTSGTANYGYTF. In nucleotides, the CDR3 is TGCGCCAGCAGCCTCACCTCCGGGACAGCTAACTATGGCTACACCTTC.

The CDR3 nucleotides are TGTGCCACCAGTGATTTAGGCGTAGGAGTGAGGGGGCAGTACTTC. This translates into CATSDLGVGVRGQYF. The chain carries TRBV24-1 and TRBJ2-7; D may correspond to TRBD1 or TRBD2 (5 bases each). The ends were cut back, 1 base at V and 9 bases at J, with 18 bases in the middle. This CDR3 has 15 amino acids. Germline CDR1 KGHDR, CDR2 SFDVKD.

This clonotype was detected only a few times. The CDR3 nucleotides are TGTGCCAGCAGCTACATGAGGGGGACTGAAGCTTTCTTT. It is translated as CASSYMRGTEAFF. V and J are TRBV5-5 and TRBJ1-1; D is possibly TRBD1 (6 bases). V was shortened by 3 bases and J by 5 bases, with 11 bases between the two germline ends. Germline CDR1 reads SGHKS; CDR2 reads YYEKEE (reference sequence). The CDR3 consists of 13 residues.

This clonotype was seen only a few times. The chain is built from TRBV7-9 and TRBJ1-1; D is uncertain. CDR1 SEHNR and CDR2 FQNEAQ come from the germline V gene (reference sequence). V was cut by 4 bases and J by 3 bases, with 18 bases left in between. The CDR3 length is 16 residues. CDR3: CASSSSLRSRDTEAFF. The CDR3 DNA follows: TGTGCCAGCAGCTCCTCTCTCAGGAGTCGGGACACTGAAGCTTTCTTT.

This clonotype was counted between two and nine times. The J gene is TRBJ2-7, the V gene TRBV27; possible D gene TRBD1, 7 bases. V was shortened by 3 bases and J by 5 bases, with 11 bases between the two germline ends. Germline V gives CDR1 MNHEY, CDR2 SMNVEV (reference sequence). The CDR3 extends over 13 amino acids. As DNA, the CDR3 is TGTGCCAGCAGTTTCCAGGGGGGCGACGAGCAGTACTTC. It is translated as CASSFQGGDEQYF.

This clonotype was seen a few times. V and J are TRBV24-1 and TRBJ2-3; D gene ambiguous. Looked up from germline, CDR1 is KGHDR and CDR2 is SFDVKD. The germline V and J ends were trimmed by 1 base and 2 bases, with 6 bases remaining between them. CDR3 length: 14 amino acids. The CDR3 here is CATSDLGPTDTQYF. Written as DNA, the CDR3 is TGTGCCACCAGTGATTTAGGGCCCACAGATACGCAGTATTTT.

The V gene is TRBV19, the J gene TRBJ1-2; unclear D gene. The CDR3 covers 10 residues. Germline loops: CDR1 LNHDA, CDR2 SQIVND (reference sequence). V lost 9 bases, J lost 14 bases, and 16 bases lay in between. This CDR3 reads CARPRHEETF. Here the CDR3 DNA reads TGTGCCAGGCCTCGACATGAAGAAACCTTC.